This TCR beta chain was captured in a study of T cell responses to AZD1222 COVID-19 vaccine. Clones were sequenced by immunoSEQ multiplex PCR, and TCRdb holds only the in-frame ones, with some missing. The sample contains about 34,000 clones, approximately 80% of which appear only once. As regards this clone: Its antigen is still unknown.

CDR3 size: 13 residues. Study-wide points: Increased Spike-specific TCR breadth and depth were observed after two AZD1222 doses.

The source is an adult who received the AZD1222 COVID-19 vaccine. The chain carries TRBV21-1 and TRBJ1-6; the D call TRBD1 from the table was never checked on the DNA. TRBV21-1 is a pseudogene locus. The sample in question was peripheral blood, obtained 28 days after the second AZD1222 dose. The CDR3 DNA reads TGTGCCAGCCGTGGGACAGGGGTTTCACCCCTCCACTTT. This gives the protein CASRGTGVSPLHF.